The 26 T cell receptor beta chains below all came from one sample that was sequenced in a study of response to subunit inactivated influenza vaccine. TCRdb ran MiXCR on the RT-PCR reads and lists one entry per CDR3 protein. Of fewer than 550,000 distinct CDR3 sequences detected, 25% appear once; the ten largest clones hold over 1.5%. The starting material was CD4+ T cells sorted from PBMCs, obtained more than 4 days after vaccination. All receptors derive from a man aged 45-65 years who received an inactivated influenza vaccine.

This clonotype was recorded a few times. The V and J genes are TRBV12-3 or TRBV12-4 and TRBJ2-3; perhaps TRBD2 as D (7 bases). Between the trimmed V and J ends, which lost 4 bases and 5 bases, there was a span of 25 bases. This CDR3 is 18 amino acids long. The CDR3 reads CASSSLWGGASSGDTQYF. The CDR3 nucleotides are TGTGCCAGCAGTTCCCTGTGGGGGGGGGCATCTTCTGGAGATACGCAGTATTTT.

This clonotype was observed at least ten times. The chain couples TRBV27 to TRBJ2-2; TRBD2 might be the D (6 bases). This CDR3 comprises 16 residues. The V gene lost 2 bases and the J gene lost 0 bases, with 10 bases spanning the gap. The germline gives CDR1 MNHEY, CDR2 SMNVEV (reference sequence). CDR3 nucleotide sequence: TGTGCCAGCAGTTTAAGTCGCGGGGCGAACACCGGGGAGCTGTTTTTT. Amino acid sequence: CASSLSRGANTGELFF.

CDR3: CASSSSGQTTQYF. CDR3 coding DNA: TGTGCCAGCAGCTCCTCGGGACAAACTACGCAGTATTTT. The chain uses TRBV7-6 and TRBJ2-3, with a tentative D call TRBD1 (6 bases). V lost 4 bases and J 8 bases, leaving 13 bases between the germline ends. The germline gives CDR1 SGHVS, CDR2 FNYEAQ. This CDR3 has 13 amino acids.

The chain combines TRBV19 with TRBJ1-1; the D gene is possibly TRBD1 (5 bases). The CDR3 is 14 residues long. Germline V gene data show CDR1 as LNHDA and CDR2 as SQIVND (reference sequence). V was shortened by 6 bases and J by 0 bases, with 11 bases between the two germline ends. Written as DNA, the CDR3 is TGTGCCAGTAGGTTCAGGGAGATGAACACTGAAGCTTTCTTT. Encoded protein: CASRFREMNTEAFF.

This clonotype was recorded once. This chain joins TRBV6-1 and TRBJ1-4; D is ambiguous. The V end was cut by 7 bases, the J end by 8 bases, with 17 bases between. Germline CDR1 MNHNS, CDR2 SASEGT. The CDR3 spans 14 residues. CDR3: CASTLTGIGEKLFF. CDR3 in DNA: TGTGCCAGCACCTTGACGGGGATTGGGGAAAAACTGTTTTTT.

The sample holds a few counts of this clonotype. V is TRBV12-3 or TRBV12-4 and J is TRBJ2-2; D gene uncertain. This CDR3 has 13 residues. Trimming left V 2 bases short and J 2 bases short, with 3 bases between. Here the CDR3 DNA reads TGTGCCAGCAGTTTAATAAACACCGGGGAGCTGTTTTTT. Its protein is CASSLINTGELFF.

This clonotype was observed a few times. The V gene is TRBV20-1, the J gene TRBJ2-2; TRBD2 matches 16 bases. Trimming cost V 5 bases and J 6 bases; bases outside gene matches: 6. CDR3 length: 16 residues. Germline-derived CDR1 and CDR2 are DFQATT and SNEGSKA (reference sequence). The CDR3 DNA reads TGCAGTGCTTCGGGACTAGCGGGGGGGTACGCCGGGGAGCTGTTTTTT. This sequence encodes CSASGLAGGYAGELFF.

This clonotype has only a few counts. The chain joins TRBV5-1 to TRBJ2-5; D gene ambiguous. With 2 bases removed from V and 2 bases from J, the gap between germline ends came to 10 bases. The germline CDR1 and CDR2 sequences are SGHRS and YFSETQ. This CDR3 contains 14 residues. The CDR3 region has the DNA TGCGCCAGCAGCTTCAGTCTCCAGCAAGAGACCCAGTACTTC. Its protein product is CASSFSLQQETQYF.

J is TRBJ1-5 and V is TRBV28; perhaps TRBD1 as D (6 bases). CDR1 and CDR2 (germline): MDHEN, SYDVKM. Trimming took off 6 bases at V and 1 base at J, with 16 bases between the two ends. The CDR3 has 16 residues. The CDR3 DNA reads as TGTGCCAGCAGCCCGAGCACGAGGGGGAGCAATCAGCCCCAGCATTTT. This encodes CASSPSTRGSNQPQHF.

This clonotype has just a few counts. V and J are TRBV6-2 or TRBV6-3 and TRBJ2-2; D may be TRBD1 (5 bases). CDR1 and CDR2 (germline): MNHEY, SVGEGT. The V end lost 7 bases, the J end lost 0 bases, and 15 bases lay between the germline ends. CDR3 size: 16 residues. This CDR3 reads CASTWKRTTNTGELFF. The DNA for the CDR3 is TGTGCCAGCACGTGGAAAAGGACAACGAACACCGGGGAGCTGTTTTTT.

Only a few counts were recorded for this clonotype. The chain uses TRBV7-3 and TRBJ2-3; TRBD2 aligns across 14 bases. CDR1 is SGHTA, CDR2 FQGTGA, per germline. CDR3 length equals 21 residues. V shed 1 base and J 3 bases; nucleotides not matched to a gene: 15. The CDR3 sequence: CASSLRGWSLGLAGETDTQYF. As DNA, the CDR3 is TGTGCCAGCAGCTTAAGGGGCTGGTCCTTGGGACTAGCGGGGGAAACAGATACGCAGTATTTT. Complete variable domain (other parts from reference TRBV7-3 and TRBJ2-3): GAGVSQTPSNKVTEKGKYVELRCDPISGHTALYWYRQSLGQGPEFLIYFQGTGAADDSGLPNDRFFAVRPEGSVSTLKIQRTERGDSAVYLCASSLRGWSLGLAGETDTQYFGPGTRLTVL.

This clonotype has a handful of counts. The chain recombines TRBV24-1 with TRBJ2-5, with D possibly TRBD1 on 7 matching bases. Trimming left V 2 bases short and J 5 bases short, with 14 bases between. The germline gives CDR1 KGHDR, CDR2 SFDVKD. CDR3 length: 15 amino acids. CDR3 in amino acids: CATSDSRGDHETQYF. The CDR3 region has the DNA TGTGCCACCAGTGATTCCAGGGGGGATCACGAGACCCAGTACTTC.

This chain links TRBV2 with TRBJ2-1; a weak D match, TRBD2 (6 bases). This CDR3 is 15 amino acids long. Germline V lookup: CDR1 SNHLY, CDR2 FYNNEI. Deletions cut 5 bases from V and 8 bases from J, with 19 bases between. The CDR3 region has the DNA TGTGCCAGCAGTCCCCTAGCGAGAAGTGGCGATGAGCAGTTCTTC. Amino acids: CASSPLARSGDEQFF.

V gene TRBV20-1 combines with J gene TRBJ2-7; 7 bases agree with TRBD2. The CDR3 length is 14 residues. Germline assignment: CDR1 DFQATT and CDR2 SNEGSKA (reference sequence). J was trimmed by 0 bases and V by 6 bases; bases with no gene match: 8. The CDR3 region is CSAERTRSSYEQYF. The CDR3 bases are TGCAGTGCCGAACGGACTAGGAGCTCCTACGAGCAGTACTTC.

The chain carries TRBV6-4 and TRBJ2-1; no clear D gene. Germline loops: CDR1 MRHNA, CDR2 SNTAGT. With 0 bases removed from V and 6 bases from J, the gap between germline ends came to 6 bases. The CDR3 totals 13 residues. CDR3 bases: TGTGCCAGCAGTGACTCGTACGGCAATGAGCAGTTCTTC. Its translation is CASSDSYGNEQFF.

This chain uses TRBV7-2 with TRBJ2-3, with no clear D. Germline V lookup: CDR1 SGHTA, CDR2 FQGNSA. V lost 1 base to trimming and J lost 4 bases, with 15 bases between them. The CDR3 contains 16 residues. The chain's CDR3 is CASSLDPGRAPDTQYF. CDR3 DNA: TGTGCCAGCAGCTTAGACCCGGGCCGCGCCCCAGATACGCAGTATTTT.

J is TRBJ2-7 and V is TRBV20-1; D is perhaps TRBD1 (6 bases). The CDR3 contains 12 residues. V was shortened by 3 bases and J by 4 bases, with 10 bases between the two germline ends. CDR1 and CDR2 (germline): DFQATT, SNEGSKA (reference sequence). CDR3 bases: TGCAGTGCTAGGGTACAGGGTTACGAGCAGTACTTC. It specifies CSARVQGYEQYF.

This clonotype was seen a few times. The V and J genes are TRBV20-1 and TRBJ2-5; possibly TRBD1 or TRBD2 for D (5 bases each). The V gene lost 0 bases and the J gene lost 5 bases, with 13 bases spanning the gap. Germline V gene data show CDR1 as DFQATT and CDR2 as SNEGSKA (reference sequence). The length of the CDR3 is 14 residues. CDR3 region: CSARDDTGTETQYF. Here the CDR3 DNA reads TGCAGTGCTAGAGATGATACCGGGACGGAGACCCAGTACTTC.

This chain links TRBV15 with TRBJ1-5; no reliable D call. Per germline, CDR1 LNHNV and CDR2 YYDKDF (reference sequence). The CDR3 consists of 15 residues. V was clipped by 0 bases and J by 6 bases, with 12 bases between them. As DNA, the CDR3 is TGTGCCACCAGCAGAGAGTGGGGTTCGGGTCAGCCCCAGCATTTT. Translation gives CATSREWGSGQPQHF.

This chain uses TRBV28 with TRBJ2-7; D is uncertain. The CDR3 contains 15 residues. V shed 5 bases and J shed 4 bases, with 18 bases lying between them. Germline assignment: CDR1 MDHEN and CDR2 SYDVKM. The CDR3 region is CASSLYRLEEYEQYF. DNA for the CDR3: TGTGCCAGCAGTCTATACCGGCTTGAGGAATACGAGCAGTACTTC.

The rearrangement joins TRBV7-3 to TRBJ2-1; 7 bases agree with TRBD2. CDR3 length: 17 amino acids. With V trimmed by 1 base and J by 2 bases, 8 bases remained unmatched. Looked up from germline, CDR1 is SGHTA and CDR2 is FQGTGA. This CDR3 is CASSLKGRGLTYNEQFF. CDR3 sequence (DNA): TGTGCCAGCAGCTTAAAGGGTCGGGGACTAACCTACAATGAGCAGTTCTTC.

This clonotype was counted between two and nine times. The chain carries TRBV5-1 and TRBJ2-1; 11 bases line up with TRBD1. Germline CDR1 SGHRS, CDR2 YFSETQ. V shed 4 bases, J shed 4 bases, and the junction held 4 bases outside the gene matches. This CDR3 is built from 15 residues. In DNA form, the CDR3 reads TGCGCCAGCAGCAACGGGACAGGGGGTTACAATGAGCAGTTCTTC. This encodes CASSNGTGGYNEQFF.

A few counts support this clonotype. The rearrangement links TRBV12-3 or TRBV12-4 to TRBJ1-1; D remains ambiguous. The CDR3 loop spans 13 amino acids. V dropped 8 bases and J dropped 0 bases, with 10 bases sitting between them. The CDR3 nucleotides are TGTGCCAGCGGAGGGTATCTGAACACTGAAGCTTTCTTT. Translated, it gives CASGGYLNTEAFF.

The chain joins TRBV10-3 to TRBJ2-3; D not certain. V was shortened by 2 bases and J by 13 bases, with 16 bases between the two germline ends. In germline, CDR1 is ENHRY, CDR2 SYGVKD. The CDR3 extends over 13 amino acids. Here the CDR3 reads CAISEAFRPREYF. In nucleotides, the CDR3 is TGTGCCATCAGTGAGGCCTTCCGACCCCGGGAGTATTTT.

The rearrangement links TRBV12-3 or TRBV12-4 to TRBJ2-1, with TRBD1 identical over 9 bases. V trimming: 5 bases; J trimming: 1 base; junction bases outside the gene matches: 9. This CDR3 contains 17 residues. CDR3 protein: CASSPRTGETSYNEQFF. DNA of the CDR3: TGTGCCAGCAGTCCTAGGACAGGGGAAACGTCCTACAATGAGCAGTTCTTC.

The CDR3 loop reads CASNVGGPQETQYF. The CDR3 bases are TGTGCCAGCAACGTGGGAGGGCCCCAAGAGACCCAGTACTTC. The V call is TRBV9, the J call TRBJ2-5; TRBD2 agrees at 7 bases. Unmatched junction bases numbered 6, after V lost 6 bases and J lost 1 base. This CDR3 is 14 amino acids long. Germline loops: CDR1 SGDLS, CDR2 YYNGEE.